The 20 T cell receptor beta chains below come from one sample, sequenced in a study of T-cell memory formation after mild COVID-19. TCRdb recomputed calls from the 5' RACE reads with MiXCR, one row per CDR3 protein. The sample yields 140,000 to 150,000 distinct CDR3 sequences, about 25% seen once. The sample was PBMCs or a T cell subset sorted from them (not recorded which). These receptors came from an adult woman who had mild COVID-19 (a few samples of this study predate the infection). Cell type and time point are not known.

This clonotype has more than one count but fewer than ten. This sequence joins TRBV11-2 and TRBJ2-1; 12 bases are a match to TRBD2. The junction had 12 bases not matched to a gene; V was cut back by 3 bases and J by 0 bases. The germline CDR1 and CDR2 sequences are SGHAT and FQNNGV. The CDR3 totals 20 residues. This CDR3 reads CASSFYRLAGGPGSYNEQFF. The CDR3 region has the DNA TGTGCCAGCAGCTTTTACCGGCTAGCGGGAGGGCCCGGCTCCTACAATGAGCAGTTCTTC. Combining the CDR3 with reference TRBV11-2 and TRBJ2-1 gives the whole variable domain EAGVAQSPRYKIIEKRQSVAFWCNPISGHATLYWYQQILGQGPKLLIQFQNNGVVDDSQLPKDRFSAERLKGVDSTLKIQPAKLEDSAVYLCASSFYRLAGGPGSYNEQFFGPGTRLTVL.

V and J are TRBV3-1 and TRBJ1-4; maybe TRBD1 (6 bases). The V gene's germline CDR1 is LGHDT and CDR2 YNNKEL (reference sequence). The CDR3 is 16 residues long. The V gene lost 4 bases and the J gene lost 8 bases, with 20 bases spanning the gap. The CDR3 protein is CASSPEGGRGSEKLFF. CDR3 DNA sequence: TGTGCCAGCAGCCCCGAAGGTGGCAGGGGTAGCGAAAAACTGTTTTTT.

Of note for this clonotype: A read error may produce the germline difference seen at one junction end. CDR3 sequence (DNA): TGTGCCACTTCGGAGACCTCTTCGGATACTGAAGCTATCTTT. Translation: CATSETSSDTEAIF. The V gene is TRBV24-1, the J gene TRBJ1-1; D uncertain. CDR3 length equals 14 residues. Germline V gives CDR1 KGHDR, CDR2 SFDVKD.

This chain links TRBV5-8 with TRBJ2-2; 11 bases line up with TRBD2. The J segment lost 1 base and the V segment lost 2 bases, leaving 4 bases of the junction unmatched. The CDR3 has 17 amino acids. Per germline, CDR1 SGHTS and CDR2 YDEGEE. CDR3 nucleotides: TGTGCCAGCAGCTTTAGCGGGGGGGCCCTGAACACCGGGGAGCTGTTTTTT. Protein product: CASSFSGGALNTGELFF.

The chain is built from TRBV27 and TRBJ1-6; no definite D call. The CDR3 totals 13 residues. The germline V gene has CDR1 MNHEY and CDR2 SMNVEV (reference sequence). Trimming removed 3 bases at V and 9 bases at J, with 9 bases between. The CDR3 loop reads CASSFNTASPLHF. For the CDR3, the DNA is TGTGCCAGCAGTTTCAATACAGCTTCACCCCTCCACTTT.

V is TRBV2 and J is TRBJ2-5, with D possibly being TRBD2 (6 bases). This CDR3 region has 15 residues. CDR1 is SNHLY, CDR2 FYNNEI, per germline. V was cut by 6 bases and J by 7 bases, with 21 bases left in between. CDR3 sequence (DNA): TGTGCCAGCAGCGACTTTCAGGGACCCGGGGGGACCCAGTACTTC. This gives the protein CASSDFQGPGGTQYF. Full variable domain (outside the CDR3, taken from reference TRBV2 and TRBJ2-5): EPEVTQTPSHQVTQMGQEVILRCVPISNHLYFYWYRQILGQKVEFLVSFYNNEISEKSEIFDDQFSVERPDGSNFTLKIRSTKLEDSAMYFCASSDFQGPGGTQYFGPGTRLLVL.

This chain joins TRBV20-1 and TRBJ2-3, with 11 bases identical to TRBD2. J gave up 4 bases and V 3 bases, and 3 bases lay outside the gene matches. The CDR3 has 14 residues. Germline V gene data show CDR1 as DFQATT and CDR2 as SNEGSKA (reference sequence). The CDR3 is CSASDSGGADTQYF. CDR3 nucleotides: TGCAGTGCTAGTGATAGCGGGGGGGCAGATACGCAGTATTTT.

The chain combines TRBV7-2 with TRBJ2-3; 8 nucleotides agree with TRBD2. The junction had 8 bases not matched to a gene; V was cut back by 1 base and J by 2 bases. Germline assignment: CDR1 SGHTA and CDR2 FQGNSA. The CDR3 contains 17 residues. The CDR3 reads CASSLEGGLVSTDTQYF. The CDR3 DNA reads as TGTGCCAGCAGCTTAGAGGGGGGACTAGTTTCCACAGATACGCAGTATTTT.

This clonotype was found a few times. The CDR3 DNA reads TGTGCCAGTAGTCAGACAGGGTATCAGCCCCAGCATTTT. Amino acid sequence: CASSQTGYQPQHF. The rearrangement links TRBV19 to TRBJ1-5; TRBD1 matches 7 bases. The germline CDR1 and CDR2 sequences are LNHDA and SQIVND (reference sequence). J lost 5 bases, V lost 5 bases, and 3 bases had no gene match. The CDR3 spans 13 residues.

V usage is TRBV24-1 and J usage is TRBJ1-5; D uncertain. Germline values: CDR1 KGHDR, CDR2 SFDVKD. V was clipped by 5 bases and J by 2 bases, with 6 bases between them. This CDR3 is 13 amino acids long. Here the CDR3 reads CATSVAGNQPQHF. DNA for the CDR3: TGTGCCACCAGTGTGGCGGGCAATCAGCCCCAGCATTTT.

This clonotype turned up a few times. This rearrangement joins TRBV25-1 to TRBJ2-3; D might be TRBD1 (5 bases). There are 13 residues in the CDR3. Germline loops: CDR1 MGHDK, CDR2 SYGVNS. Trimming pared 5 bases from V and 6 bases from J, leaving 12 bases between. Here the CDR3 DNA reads TGTGCCAGCAGTACGAAGGGGTCCGATACGCAGTATTTT. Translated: CASSTKGSDTQYF.

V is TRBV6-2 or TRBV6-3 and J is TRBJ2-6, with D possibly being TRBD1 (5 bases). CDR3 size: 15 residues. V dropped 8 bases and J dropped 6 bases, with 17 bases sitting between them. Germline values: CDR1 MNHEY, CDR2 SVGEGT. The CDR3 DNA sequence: TGTGCCAGCTACGGAAGGGGCTCCGAGGCCAACGTCCTGACTTTC. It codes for CASYGRGSEANVLTF.

CDR3 sequence (DNA): TGTGCCAGCAGTTCGACTAGCGACAGATCGTTTGCTTACGAGCAGTACTTC. As protein: CASSSTSDRSFAYEQYF. The chain links TRBV13 to TRBJ2-7; 8 nucleotides align to TRBD2. CDR3 length: 17 residues. The germline CDR1 and CDR2 sequences are PRHDT and FYEKMQ (reference sequence). With V trimmed by 6 bases and J by 4 bases, 17 bases remained unmatched. The whole variable domain, filled in from reference TRBV13 and TRBJ2-7, reads AAGVIQSPRHLIKEKRETATLKCYPIPRHDTVYWYQQGPGQDPQFLISFYEKMQSDKGSIPDRFSAQQFSDYHSELNMSSLELGDSALYFCASSSTSDRSFAYEQYFGPGTRLTVT.

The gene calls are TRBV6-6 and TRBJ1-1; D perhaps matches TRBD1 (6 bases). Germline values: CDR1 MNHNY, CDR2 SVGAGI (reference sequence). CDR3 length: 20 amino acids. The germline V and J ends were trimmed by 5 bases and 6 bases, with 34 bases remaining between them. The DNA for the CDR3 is TGTGCCAGCAGTCCCATAACAGGGACACGCAGACCGGAAGAAAGGTCTGAAGCTTTCTTT. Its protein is CASSPITGTRRPEERSEAFF.

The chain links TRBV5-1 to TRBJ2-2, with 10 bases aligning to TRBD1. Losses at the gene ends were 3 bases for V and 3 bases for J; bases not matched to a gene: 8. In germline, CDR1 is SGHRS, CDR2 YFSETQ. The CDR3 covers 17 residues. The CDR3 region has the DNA TGCGCCAGCAGCTGGGGATCGGGACAGGGGTACACCGGGGAGCTGTTTTTT. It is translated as CASSWGSGQGYTGELFF.

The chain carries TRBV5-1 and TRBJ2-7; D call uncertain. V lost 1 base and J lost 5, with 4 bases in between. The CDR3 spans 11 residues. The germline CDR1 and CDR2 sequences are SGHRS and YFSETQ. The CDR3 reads CASSLSNEQYF. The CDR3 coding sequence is TGCGCCAGCAGCTTGTCCAACGAGCAGTACTTC. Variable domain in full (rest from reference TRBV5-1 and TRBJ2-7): KAGVTQTPRYLIKTRGQQVTLSCSPISGHRSVSWYQQTPGQGLQFLFEYFSETQRNKGNFPGRFSGRQFSNSRSEMNVSTLELGDSALYLCASSLSNEQYFGPGTRLTVT.

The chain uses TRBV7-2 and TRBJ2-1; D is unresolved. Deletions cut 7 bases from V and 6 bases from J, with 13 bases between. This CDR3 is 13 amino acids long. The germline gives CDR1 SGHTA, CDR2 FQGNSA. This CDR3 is CASNDPLGNEQFF. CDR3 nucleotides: TGTGCCAGCAACGATCCCCTTGGCAATGAGCAGTTCTTC.

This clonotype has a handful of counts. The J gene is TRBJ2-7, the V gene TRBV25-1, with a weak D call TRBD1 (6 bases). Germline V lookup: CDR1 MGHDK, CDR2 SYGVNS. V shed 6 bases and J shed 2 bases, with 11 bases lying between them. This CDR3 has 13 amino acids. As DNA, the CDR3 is TGTGCCAGCAGAGCCGGGACAACCTACGAGCAGTACTTC. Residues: CASRAGTTYEQYF.

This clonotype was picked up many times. In DNA, the CDR3 is TGTGCCAGCTCCCCGACAGGGGATTATCCTGAGCAGTTCTTC. This codes for CASSPTGDYPEQFF. This chain joins TRBV12-3 or TRBV12-4 and TRBJ2-1; 8 bases are a match to TRBD1. The V and J ends lost 8 bases and 9 bases, in that order; junction bases with no gene match: 12. The CDR3 totals 14 residues.

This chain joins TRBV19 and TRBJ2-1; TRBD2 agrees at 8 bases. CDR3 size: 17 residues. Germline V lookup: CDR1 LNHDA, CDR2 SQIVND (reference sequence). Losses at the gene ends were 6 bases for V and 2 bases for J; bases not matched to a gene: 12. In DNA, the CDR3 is TGTGCCAGTAGCGGGGGGGTGGCAGGACATACCTACAATGAGCAGTTCTTC. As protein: CASSGGVAGHTYNEQFF.